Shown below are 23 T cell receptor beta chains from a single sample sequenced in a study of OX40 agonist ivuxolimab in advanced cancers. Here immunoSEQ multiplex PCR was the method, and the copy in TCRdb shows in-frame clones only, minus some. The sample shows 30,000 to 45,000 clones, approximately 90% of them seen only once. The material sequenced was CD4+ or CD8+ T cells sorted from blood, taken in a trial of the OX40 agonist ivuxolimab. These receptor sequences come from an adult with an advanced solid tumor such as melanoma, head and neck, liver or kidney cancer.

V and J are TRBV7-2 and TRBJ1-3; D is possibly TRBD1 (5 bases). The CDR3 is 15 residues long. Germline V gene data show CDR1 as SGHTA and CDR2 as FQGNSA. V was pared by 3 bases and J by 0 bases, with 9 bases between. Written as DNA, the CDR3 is TGTGCCAGCAGCTTGACAGCCAGCTCTGGAAACACCATATATTTT. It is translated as CASSLTASSGNTIYF.

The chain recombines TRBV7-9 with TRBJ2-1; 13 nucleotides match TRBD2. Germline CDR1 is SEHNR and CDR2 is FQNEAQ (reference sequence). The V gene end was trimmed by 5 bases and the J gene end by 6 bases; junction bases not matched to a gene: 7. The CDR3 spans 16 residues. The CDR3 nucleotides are TGTGCCAGCAGCCCCCAGGGACTAGCGGGAATCAATGAGCAGTTCTTC. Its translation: CASSPQGLAGINEQFF.

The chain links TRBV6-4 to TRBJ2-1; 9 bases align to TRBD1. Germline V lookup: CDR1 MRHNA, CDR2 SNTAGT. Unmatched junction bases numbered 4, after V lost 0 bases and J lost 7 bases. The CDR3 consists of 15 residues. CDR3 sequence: CASSDSGTGSNEQFF. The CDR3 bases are TGTGCCAGCAGTGACTCGGGGACAGGGTCAAATGAGCAGTTCTTC.

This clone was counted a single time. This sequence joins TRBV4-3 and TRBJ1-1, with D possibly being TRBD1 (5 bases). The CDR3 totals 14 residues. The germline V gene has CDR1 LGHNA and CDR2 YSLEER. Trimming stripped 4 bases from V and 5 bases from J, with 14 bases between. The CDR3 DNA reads TGCGCCAGCAGCCCGTCCTGGGGGGGAACTGAAGCTTTCTTT. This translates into CASSPSWGGTEAFF.

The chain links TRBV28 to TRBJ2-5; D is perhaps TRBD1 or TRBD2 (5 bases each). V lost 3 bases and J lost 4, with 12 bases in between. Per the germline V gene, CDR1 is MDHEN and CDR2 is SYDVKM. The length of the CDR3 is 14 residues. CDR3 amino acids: CASSLRGRGETQYF. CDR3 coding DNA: TGTGCCAGCAGTTTGAGGGGAAGAGGAGAGACCCAGTACTTC.

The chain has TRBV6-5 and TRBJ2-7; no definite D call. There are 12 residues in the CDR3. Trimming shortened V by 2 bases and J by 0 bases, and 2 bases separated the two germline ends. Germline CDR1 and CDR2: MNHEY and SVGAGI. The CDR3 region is CASSYDSYEQYF. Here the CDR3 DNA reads TGTGCCAGCAGTTACGACTCCTACGAGCAGTACTTC.

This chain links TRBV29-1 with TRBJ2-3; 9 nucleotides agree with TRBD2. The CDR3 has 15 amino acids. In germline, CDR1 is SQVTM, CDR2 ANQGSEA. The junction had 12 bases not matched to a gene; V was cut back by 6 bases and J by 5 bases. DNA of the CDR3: TGCAGCGTAGCCTTGGTAGCGGGAGAGTTAGATACGCAGTATTTT. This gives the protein CSVALVAGELDTQYF.

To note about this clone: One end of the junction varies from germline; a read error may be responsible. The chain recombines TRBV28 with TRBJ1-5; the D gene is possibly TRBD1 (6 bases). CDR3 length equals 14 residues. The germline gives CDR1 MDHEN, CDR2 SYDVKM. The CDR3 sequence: CAGSFPGGNQPQHF. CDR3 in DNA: TGTGCCGGCAGTTTCCCAGGGGGCAATCAGCCCCAGCATTTT. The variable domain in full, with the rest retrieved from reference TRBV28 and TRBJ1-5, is DVKVTQSSRYLVKRTGEKVFLECVQDMDHENMFWYRQDPGLGLRLIYFSYDVKMKEKGDIPEGYSVSREKKERFSLILESASTNQTSMYLCAGSFPGGNQPQHFGDGTRLSIL.

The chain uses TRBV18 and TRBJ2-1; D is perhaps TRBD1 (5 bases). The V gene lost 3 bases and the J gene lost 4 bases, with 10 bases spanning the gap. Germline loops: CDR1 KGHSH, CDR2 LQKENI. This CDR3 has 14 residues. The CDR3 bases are TGTGCCAGCTCACCGGGGCCCGGATACAATGAGCAGTTCTTC. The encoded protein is CASSPGPGYNEQFF. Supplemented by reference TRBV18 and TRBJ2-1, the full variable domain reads NAGVMQNPRHLVRRRGQEARLRCSPMKGHSHVYWYRQLPEEGLKFMVYLQKENIIDESGMPKERFSAEFPKEGPSILRIQQVVRGDSAAYFCASSPGPGYNEQFFGPGTRLTVL.

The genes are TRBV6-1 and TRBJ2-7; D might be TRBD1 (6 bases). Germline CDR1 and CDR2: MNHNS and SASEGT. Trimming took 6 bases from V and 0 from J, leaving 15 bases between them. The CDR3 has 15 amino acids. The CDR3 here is CASRPNRESSYEQYF. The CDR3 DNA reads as TGTGCCAGCAGGCCCAACAGGGAAAGCTCCTACGAGCAGTACTTC.

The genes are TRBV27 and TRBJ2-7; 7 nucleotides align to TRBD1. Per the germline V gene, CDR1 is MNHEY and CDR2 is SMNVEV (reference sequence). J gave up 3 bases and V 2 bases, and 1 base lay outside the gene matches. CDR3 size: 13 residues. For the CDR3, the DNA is TGTGCCAGCAGTTTAAGGGACAGCTACGAGCAGTACTTC. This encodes CASSLRDSYEQYF.

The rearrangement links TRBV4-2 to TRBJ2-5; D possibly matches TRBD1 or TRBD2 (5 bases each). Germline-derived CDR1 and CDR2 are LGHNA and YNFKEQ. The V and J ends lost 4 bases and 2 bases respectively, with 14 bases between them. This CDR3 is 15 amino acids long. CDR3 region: CASSRFSGTQETQYF. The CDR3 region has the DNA TGTGCCAGCAGCCGATTCTCCGGGACGCAAGAGACCCAGTACTTC.

This CDR3 reads CASSPSGAREQYF. In nucleotides, the CDR3 is TGTGCCAGCAGCCCCTCGGGGGCGAGGGAGCAGTACTTC. The chain recombines TRBV9 with TRBJ2-5; tentatively, D is TRBD1 or TRBD2 (6 bases each). CDR1 is SGDLS and CDR2 is YYNGEE in the germline V gene. Trimming stripped 4 bases from V and 11 bases from J, with 18 bases between. This CDR3 is 13 amino acids long.

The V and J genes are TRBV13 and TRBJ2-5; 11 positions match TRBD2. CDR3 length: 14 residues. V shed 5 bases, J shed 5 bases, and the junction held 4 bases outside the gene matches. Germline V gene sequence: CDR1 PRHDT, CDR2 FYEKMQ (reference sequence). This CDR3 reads CASSPVAGGETQYF. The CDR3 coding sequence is TGTGCCAGCAGCCCAGTAGCGGGAGGGGAGACCCAGTACTTC.

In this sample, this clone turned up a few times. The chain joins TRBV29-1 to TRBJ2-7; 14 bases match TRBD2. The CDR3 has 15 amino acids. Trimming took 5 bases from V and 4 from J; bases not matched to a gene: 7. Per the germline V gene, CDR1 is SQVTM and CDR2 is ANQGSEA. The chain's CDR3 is CSVFGTSGSTYEQYF. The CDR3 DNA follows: TGCAGCGTTTTCGGGACTAGCGGGAGTACGTACGAGCAGTACTTC.

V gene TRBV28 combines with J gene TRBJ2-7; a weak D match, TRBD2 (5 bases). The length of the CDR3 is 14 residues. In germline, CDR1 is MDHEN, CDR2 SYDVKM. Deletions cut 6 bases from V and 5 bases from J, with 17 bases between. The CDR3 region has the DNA TGTGCCAGCAGGTCCTTGGGGAGAGGCCACGAGCAGTACTTC. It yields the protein CASRSLGRGHEQYF.

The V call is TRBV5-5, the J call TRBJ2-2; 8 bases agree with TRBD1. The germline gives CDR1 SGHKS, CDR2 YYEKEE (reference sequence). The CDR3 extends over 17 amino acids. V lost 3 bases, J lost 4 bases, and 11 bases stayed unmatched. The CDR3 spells CASSWLGQGSFTGELFF. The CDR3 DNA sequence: TGTGCCAGCAGCTGGTTAGGACAGGGAAGTTTCACCGGGGAGCTGTTTTTT.

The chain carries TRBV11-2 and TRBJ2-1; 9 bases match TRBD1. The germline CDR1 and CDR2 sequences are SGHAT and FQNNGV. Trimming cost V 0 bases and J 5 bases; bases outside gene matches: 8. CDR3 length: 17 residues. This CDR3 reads CASSLDKEGTGHNEQFF. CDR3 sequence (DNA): TGTGCCAGCAGCTTAGATAAAGAGGGGACAGGGCACAATGAGCAGTTCTTC.

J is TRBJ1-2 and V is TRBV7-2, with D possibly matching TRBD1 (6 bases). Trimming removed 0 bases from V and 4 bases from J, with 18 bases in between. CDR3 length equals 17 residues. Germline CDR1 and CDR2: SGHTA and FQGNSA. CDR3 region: CASSLAVGQTFSYGYTF. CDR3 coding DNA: TGTGCCAGCAGCTTAGCGGTCGGACAGACTTTCTCCTATGGCTACACCTTC.

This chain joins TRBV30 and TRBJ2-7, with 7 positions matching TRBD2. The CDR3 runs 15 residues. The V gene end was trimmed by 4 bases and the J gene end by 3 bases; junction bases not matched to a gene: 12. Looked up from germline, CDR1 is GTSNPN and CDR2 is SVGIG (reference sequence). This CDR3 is CAWNLGRALDYEQYF. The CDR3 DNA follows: TGTGCCTGGAACCTAGGGAGGGCACTGGACTACGAGCAGTACTTC.

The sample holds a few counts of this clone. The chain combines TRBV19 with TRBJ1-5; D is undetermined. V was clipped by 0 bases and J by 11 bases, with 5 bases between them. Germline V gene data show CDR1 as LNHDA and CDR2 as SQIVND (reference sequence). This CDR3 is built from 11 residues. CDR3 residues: CASSIDGTQHF. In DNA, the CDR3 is TGTGCCAGTAGTATAGACGGGACCCAGCATTTT.

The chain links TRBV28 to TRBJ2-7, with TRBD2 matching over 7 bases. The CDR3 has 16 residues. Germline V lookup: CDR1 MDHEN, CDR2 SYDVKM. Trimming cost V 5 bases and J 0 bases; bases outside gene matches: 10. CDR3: CASSPLTSGNSYEQYF. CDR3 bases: TGTGCCAGCAGTCCACTAACGAGCGGGAACTCCTACGAGCAGTACTTC. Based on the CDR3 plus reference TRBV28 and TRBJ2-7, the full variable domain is DVKVTQSSRYLVKRTGEKVFLECVQDMDHENMFWYRQDPGLGLRLIYFSYDVKMKEKGDIPEGYSVSREKKERFSLILESASTNQTSMYLCASSPLTSGNSYEQYFGPGTRLTVT.

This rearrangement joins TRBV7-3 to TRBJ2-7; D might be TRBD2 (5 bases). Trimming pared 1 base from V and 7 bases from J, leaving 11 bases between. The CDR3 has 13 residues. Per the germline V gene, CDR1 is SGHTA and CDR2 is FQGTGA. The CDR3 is CASSLIWSGEQYF. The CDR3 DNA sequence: TGTGCCAGCAGCTTAATTTGGTCGGGGGAGCAGTACTTC.